This T cell receptor (beta chain) was profiled in a study of T cells expressing NK-cell markers. TCRdb reprocessed the 5' RACE reads and stores each CDR3 protein as one record, lacking DNA. Recorded here are 500,000 to 600,000 distinct CDR3 sequences; the top ten clones represent 3% to 4.5%. This clonotype was obtained from a man aged 18 to 29 in good health. Sample: blood T cells: a sorted CD56 or NKG2C T cell subset, CD4+ or CD8+ T cells, or bulk PBMC T cells (not recorded which).

The CDR3 loop is CASSLVVGTTDTQYF. V is TRBV7-9 and J is TRBJ2-3. The germline V gene has CDR1 SEHNR and CDR2 FQNEAQ (reference sequence). This CDR3 region has 15 residues.